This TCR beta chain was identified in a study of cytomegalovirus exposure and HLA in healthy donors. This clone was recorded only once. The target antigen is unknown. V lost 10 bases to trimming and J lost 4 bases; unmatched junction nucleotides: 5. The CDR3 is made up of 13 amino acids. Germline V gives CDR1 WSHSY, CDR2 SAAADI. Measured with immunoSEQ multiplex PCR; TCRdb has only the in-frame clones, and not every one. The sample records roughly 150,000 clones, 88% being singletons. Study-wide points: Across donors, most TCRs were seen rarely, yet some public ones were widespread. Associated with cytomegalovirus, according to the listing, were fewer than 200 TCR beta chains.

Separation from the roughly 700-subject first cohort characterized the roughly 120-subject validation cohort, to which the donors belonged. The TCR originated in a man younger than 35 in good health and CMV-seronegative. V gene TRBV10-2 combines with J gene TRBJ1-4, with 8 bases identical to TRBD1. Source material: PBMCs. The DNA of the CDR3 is TGCGCCACTAAACAGGGGGGTAATGAAAAACTGTTTTTT. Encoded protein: CATKQGGNEKLFF.